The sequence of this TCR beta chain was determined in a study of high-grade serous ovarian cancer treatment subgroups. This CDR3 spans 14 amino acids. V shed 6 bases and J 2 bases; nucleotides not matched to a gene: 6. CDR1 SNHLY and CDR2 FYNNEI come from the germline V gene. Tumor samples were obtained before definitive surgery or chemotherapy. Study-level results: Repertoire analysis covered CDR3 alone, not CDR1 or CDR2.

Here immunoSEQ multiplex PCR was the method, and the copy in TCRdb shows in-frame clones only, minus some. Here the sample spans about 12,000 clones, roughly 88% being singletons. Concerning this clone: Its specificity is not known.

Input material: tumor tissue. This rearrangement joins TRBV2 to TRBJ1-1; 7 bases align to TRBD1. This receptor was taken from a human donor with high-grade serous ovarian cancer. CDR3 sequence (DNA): TGTGCCAGCAGCTACCGGGACAGTAACACTGAAGCTTTCTTT. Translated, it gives CASSYRDSNTEAFF.